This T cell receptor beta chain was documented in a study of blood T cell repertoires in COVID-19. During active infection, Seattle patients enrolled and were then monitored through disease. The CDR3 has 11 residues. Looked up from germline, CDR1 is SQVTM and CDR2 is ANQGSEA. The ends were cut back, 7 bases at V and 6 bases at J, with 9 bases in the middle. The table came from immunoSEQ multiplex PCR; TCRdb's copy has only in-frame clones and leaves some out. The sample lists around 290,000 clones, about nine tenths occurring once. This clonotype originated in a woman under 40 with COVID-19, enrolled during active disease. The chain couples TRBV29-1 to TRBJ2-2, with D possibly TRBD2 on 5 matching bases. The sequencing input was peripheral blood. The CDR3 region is CSARGSGELFF. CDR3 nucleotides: TGCAGCGCCCGAGGGTCCGGGGAGCTGTTTTTT.